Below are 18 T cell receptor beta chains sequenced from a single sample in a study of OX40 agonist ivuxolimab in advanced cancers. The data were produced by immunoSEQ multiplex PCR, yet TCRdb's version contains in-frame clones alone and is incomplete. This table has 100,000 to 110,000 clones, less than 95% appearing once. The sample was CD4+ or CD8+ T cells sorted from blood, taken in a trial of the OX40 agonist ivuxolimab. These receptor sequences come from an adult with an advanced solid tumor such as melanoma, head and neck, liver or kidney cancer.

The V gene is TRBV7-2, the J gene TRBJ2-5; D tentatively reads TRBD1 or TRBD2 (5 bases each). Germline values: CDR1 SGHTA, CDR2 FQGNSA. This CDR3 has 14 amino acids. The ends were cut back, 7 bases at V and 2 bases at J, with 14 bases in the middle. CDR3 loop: CASIRGTAQETQYF. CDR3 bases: TGTGCCAGCATCAGAGGGACGGCTCAAGAGACCCAGTACTTC. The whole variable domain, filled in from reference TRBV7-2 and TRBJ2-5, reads GAGVSQSPSNKVTEKGKDVELRCDPISGHTALYWYRQSLGQGLEFLIYFQGNSAPDKSGLPSDRFSAERTGGSVSTLTIQRTQQEDSAVYLCASIRGTAQETQYFGPGTRLLVL.

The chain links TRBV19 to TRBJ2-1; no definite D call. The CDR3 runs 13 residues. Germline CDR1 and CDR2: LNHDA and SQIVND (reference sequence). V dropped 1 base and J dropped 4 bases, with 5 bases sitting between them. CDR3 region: CASSIGQYNEQFF. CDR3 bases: TGTGCCAGTAGTATAGGGCAGTACAATGAGCAGTTCTTC.

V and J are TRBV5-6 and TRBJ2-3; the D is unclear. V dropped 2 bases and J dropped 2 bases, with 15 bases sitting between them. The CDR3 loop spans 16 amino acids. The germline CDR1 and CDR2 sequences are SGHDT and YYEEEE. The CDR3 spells CASSFNPARSTDTQYF. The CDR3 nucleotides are TGTGCCAGCAGCTTTAACCCAGCCAGGTCCACAGATACGCAGTATTTT.

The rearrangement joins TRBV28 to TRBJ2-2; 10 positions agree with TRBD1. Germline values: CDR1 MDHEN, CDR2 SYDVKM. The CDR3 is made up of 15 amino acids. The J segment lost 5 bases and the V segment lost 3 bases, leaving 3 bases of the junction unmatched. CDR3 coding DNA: TGTGCCAGCAGTTTCGGGGACAGGGGTACCGGGGAGCTGTTTTTT. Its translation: CASSFGDRGTGELFF.

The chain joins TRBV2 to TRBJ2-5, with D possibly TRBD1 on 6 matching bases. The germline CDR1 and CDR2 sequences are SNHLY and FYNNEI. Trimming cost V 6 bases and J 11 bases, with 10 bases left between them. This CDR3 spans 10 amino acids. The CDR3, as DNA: TGTGCCAGCAGCCGGACAGTACAGTACTTC. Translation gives CASSRTVQYF.

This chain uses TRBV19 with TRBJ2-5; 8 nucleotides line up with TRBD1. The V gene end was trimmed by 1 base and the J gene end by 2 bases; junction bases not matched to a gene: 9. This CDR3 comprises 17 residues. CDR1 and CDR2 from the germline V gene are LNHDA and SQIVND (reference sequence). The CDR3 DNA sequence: TGTGCCAGTAGTATAGTACGGGGGACAGGCGATCAAGAGACCCAGTACTTC. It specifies CASSIVRGTGDQETQYF.

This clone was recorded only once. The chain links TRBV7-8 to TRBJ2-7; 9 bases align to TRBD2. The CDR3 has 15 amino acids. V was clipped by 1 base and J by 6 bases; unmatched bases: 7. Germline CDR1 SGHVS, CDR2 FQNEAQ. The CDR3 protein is CASSLGGSGRGEQYF. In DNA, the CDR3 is TGTGCCAGCAGCTTAGGAGGTAGCGGGAGAGGCGAGCAGTACTTC.

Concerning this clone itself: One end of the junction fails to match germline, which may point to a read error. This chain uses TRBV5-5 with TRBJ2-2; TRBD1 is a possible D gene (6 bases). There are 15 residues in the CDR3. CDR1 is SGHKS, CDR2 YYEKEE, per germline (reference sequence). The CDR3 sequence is CASSLGQGNNGELFF. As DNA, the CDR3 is TGTGCCAGCAGTTTGGGGCAGGGGAATAACGGGGAGCTGTTTTTT.

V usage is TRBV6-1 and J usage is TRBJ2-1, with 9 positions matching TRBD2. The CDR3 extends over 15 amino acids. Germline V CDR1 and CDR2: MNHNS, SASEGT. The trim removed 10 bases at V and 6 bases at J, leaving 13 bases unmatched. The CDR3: CATKREVSLPNEQFF. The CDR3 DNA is TGTGCCACCAAGCGGGAGGTTTCCTTACCCAATGAGCAGTTCTTC.

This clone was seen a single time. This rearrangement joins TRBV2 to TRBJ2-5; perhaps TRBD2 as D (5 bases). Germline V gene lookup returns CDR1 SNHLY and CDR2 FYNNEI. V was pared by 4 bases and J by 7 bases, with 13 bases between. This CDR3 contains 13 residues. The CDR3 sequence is CASSVGGSATQYF. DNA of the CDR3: TGTGCCAGCAGTGTTGGTGGGAGTGCGACCCAGTACTTC.

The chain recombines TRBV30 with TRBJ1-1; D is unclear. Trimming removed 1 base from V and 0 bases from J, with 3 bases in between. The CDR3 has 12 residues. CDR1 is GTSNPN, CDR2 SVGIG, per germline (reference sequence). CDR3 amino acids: CAWSEMNTEAFF. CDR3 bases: TGTGCCTGGAGTGAAATGAACACTGAAGCTTTCTTT.

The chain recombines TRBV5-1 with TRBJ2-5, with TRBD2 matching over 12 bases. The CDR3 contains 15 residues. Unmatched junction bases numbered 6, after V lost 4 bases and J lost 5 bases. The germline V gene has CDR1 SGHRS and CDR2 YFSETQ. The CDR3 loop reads CASSHAGTSGETQYF. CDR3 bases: TGCGCCAGCAGCCACGCTGGGACTAGCGGGGAGACCCAGTACTTC.

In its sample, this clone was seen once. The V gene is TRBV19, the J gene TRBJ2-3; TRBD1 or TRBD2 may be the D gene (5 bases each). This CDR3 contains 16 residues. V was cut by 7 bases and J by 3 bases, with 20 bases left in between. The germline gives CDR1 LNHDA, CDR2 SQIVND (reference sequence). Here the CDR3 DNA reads TGTGCCAGTAAGCCCCCCCCGGGGACCTCAACAGATACGCAGTATTTT. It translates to CASKPPPGTSTDTQYF.

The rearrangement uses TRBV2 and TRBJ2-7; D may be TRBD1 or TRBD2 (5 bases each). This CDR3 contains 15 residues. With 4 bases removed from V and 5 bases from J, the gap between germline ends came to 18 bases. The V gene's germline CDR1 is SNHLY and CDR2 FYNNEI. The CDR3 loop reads CASSVPGIGDHEQYF. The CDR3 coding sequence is TGTGCCAGCAGTGTACCGGGCATCGGGGACCACGAGCAGTACTTC.

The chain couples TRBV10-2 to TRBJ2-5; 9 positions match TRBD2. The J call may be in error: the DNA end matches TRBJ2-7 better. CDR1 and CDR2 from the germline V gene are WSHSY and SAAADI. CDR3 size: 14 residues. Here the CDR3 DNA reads TGCGCCAGCAGTGATAGCGGGAGATCGTACGAGCAGTACTTC. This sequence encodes CASSDSGRSYEQYF.

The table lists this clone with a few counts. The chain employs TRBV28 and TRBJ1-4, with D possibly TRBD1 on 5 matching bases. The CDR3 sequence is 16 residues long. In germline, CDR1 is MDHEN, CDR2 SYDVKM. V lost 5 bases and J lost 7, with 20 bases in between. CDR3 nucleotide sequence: TGTGCCAGCAGTATGAACCCAGGGAGGCTAGGTGAAAAACTGTTTTTT. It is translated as CASSMNPGRLGEKLFF.

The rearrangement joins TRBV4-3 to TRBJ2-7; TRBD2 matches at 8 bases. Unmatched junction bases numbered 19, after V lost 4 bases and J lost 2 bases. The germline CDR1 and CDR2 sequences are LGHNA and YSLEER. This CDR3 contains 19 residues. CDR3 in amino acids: CASSRLPGLDGQAPYEQYF. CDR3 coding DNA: TGCGCCAGCAGCCGCCTTCCGGGACTAGACGGTCAAGCTCCCTACGAGCAGTACTTC.

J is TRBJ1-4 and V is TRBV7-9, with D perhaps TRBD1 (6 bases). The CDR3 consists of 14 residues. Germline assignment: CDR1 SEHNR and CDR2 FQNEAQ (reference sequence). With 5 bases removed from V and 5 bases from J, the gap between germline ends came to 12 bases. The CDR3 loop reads CASSLTGSNEKLFF. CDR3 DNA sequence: TGTGCCAGCAGCCTAACAGGGTCCAATGAAAAACTGTTTTTT.